One and the same sample provided the 30 T cell receptor beta chains below, sequenced in a study of blood T cell repertoires in COVID-19. Data came from immunoSEQ multiplex PCR; TCRdb stores just in-frame clones and leaves some out. The table has about 270,000 clones, more than 65% seen once. Sequencing was done on a sample of peripheral blood. The origin of the receptors is a woman aged 18-30 years with acute or convalescent COVID-19.

This clone was found once. The chain combines TRBV5-8 with TRBJ2-3, with TRBD2 matching over 9 bases. The germline gives CDR1 SGHTS, CDR2 YDEGEE. Trimming cost V 4 bases and J 3 bases; bases outside gene matches: 6. CDR3 length: 15 amino acids. In DNA form, the CDR3 reads TGTGCCAGCAGCCTAGCGGGAATCGCGACAGATACGCAGTATTTT. It specifies CASSLAGIATDTQYF.

The chain combines TRBV6-2 or TRBV6-3 with TRBJ2-7; the D is unclear. Germline lookup yields CDR1 MNHEY and CDR2 SVGEGT. Trimming shortened V by 6 bases and J by 0 bases, and 12 bases separated the two germline ends. The length of the CDR3 is 14 residues. The DNA of the CDR3 is TGTGCCAGCAGCCCCACAGTGACCTCCTACGAGCAGTACTTC. Its translation: CASSPTVTSYEQYF.

The chain combines TRBV6-2 or TRBV6-3 with TRBJ2-1; 13 bases are shared with TRBD2. With V trimmed by 5 bases and J by 4 bases, 14 bases remained unmatched. Germline lookup yields CDR1 MNHEY and CDR2 SVGEGT. The CDR3 spans 19 residues. CDR3 sequence (DNA): TGTGCCAGCAGTAAACAACCGGGACTAGCGGGGCGATTTTACAATGAGCAGTTCTTC. Its protein is CASSKQPGLAGRFYNEQFF.

DNA of the CDR3: TGTGCCACCAGCAGAGGCGCAGGGGCTTATAGCAATCAGCCCCAGCATTTT. Encoded protein: CATSRGAGAYSNQPQHF. The rearrangement links TRBV15 to TRBJ1-5, with a weak D call TRBD1 (6 bases). V shed 1 base and J shed 0 bases, with 13 bases lying between them. Germline V lookup: CDR1 LNHNV, CDR2 YYDKDF (reference sequence). The CDR3 contains 17 residues.

The J gene is TRBJ1-2, the V gene TRBV19, with a tentative D call TRBD1 (5 bases). V lost 4 bases and J 4 bases, leaving 13 bases between the germline ends. Looked up from germline, CDR1 is LNHDA and CDR2 is SQIVND (reference sequence). The CDR3 is 14 amino acids. Here the CDR3 reads CASSRDPGFYGYTF. The CDR3 bases are TGTGCCAGTAGTAGAGACCCAGGGTTCTATGGCTACACCTTC.

The CDR3: CASSPRAQGLQETQYF. The CDR3 bases are TGTGCCAGCAGCCCGAGAGCTCAGGGCCTCCAAGAGACCCAGTACTTC. V and J are TRBV4-2 and TRBJ2-5; weak D call: TRBD1 (5 bases). The V gene's germline CDR1 is LGHNA and CDR2 YNFKEQ. Trimming shortened V by 4 bases and J by 1 base, and 16 bases separated the two germline ends. The CDR3 covers 16 residues.

The V gene is TRBV11-2, the J gene TRBJ2-7; D remains unclear. Germline V gene lookup returns CDR1 SGHAT and CDR2 FQNNGV. The CDR3 has 13 residues. Between the trimmed V and J ends, which lost 0 bases and 4 bases, there was a span of 7 bases. The CDR3 here is CASSLEADYEQYF. In nucleotides, the CDR3 is TGTGCCAGCAGCTTAGAGGCAGATTACGAGCAGTACTTC.

V gene TRBV7-9 combines with J gene TRBJ2-1; 11 bases are shared with TRBD2. V lost 5 bases to trimming and J lost 8 bases; unmatched junction nucleotides: 14. This CDR3 comprises 17 residues. Germline values: CDR1 SEHNR, CDR2 FQNEAQ (reference sequence). The CDR3 DNA is TGTGCCAGCAGCACTCAAAAGACTAGCGGGAAGGTTCATGAGCAGTTCTTC. Translating it yields CASSTQKTSGKVHEQFF. Based on the CDR3 plus reference TRBV7-9 and TRBJ2-1, the full variable domain is DTGVSQNPRHKITKRGQNVTFRCDPISEHNRLYWYRQTLGQGPEFLTYFQNEAQLEKSRLLSDRFSAERPKGSFSTLEIQRTEQGDSAMYLCASSTQKTSGKVHEQFFGPGTRLTVL.

The table lists this clone with a count of one. V usage is TRBV12-3 or TRBV12-4 and J usage is TRBJ1-4; no firm D call. CDR3 size: 13 residues. V lost 5 bases, J lost 11 bases, and 15 bases lay in between. The CDR3 sequence is CASSRPTSLKLFF. Written as DNA, the CDR3 is TGTGCCAGCAGTCGGCCGACAAGTCTGAAACTGTTTTTT.

The J gene is TRBJ2-7, the V gene TRBV11-2; a possible D gene is TRBD2 (7 bases). The CDR3 consists of 13 residues. CDR1 is SGHAT, CDR2 FQNNGV, per germline. The V gene lost 8 bases and the J gene lost 6 bases, with 17 bases spanning the gap. The CDR3 DNA reads as TGTGCCAGCCTAGCTCGGGGGGCCGGCGAGCAGTACTTC. As protein: CASLARGAGEQYF.

This clone was counted a few times. The V and J genes are TRBV28 and TRBJ1-4, with D tentatively TRBD1 (5 bases). Trimming stripped 2 bases from V and 4 bases from J, with 11 bases between. CDR3 size: 15 residues. Germline CDR1 reads MDHEN; CDR2 reads SYDVKM. This CDR3 is CASSLGGGNNEKLFF. For the CDR3, the DNA is TGTGCCAGCAGTTTAGGGGGGGGAAATAATGAAAAACTGTTTTTT.

With respect to this clone: One end of the junction fails to match germline, which may point to a read error. The chain joins TRBV5-1 to TRBJ2-7; 7 nucleotides agree with TRBD2. The CDR3 has 13 amino acids. The germline CDR1 and CDR2 sequences are SGHRS and YFSETQ. The CDR3 region is CASSSSGVYGQYF. The DNA for the CDR3 is TGCGCCAGCAGCTCGAGCGGGGTGTACGGGCAGTACTTC.

The rearrangement joins TRBV18 to TRBJ1-2; 9 nucleotides align to TRBD1. Germline lookup yields CDR1 KGHSH and CDR2 LQKENI. Trimming took 3 bases from V and 3 from J; bases not matched to a gene: 8. The length of the CDR3 is 16 residues. CDR3 sequence: CASSPEGQGLDYGYTF. The CDR3 DNA sequence: TGTGCCAGCTCACCTGAGGGACAGGGACTTGACTATGGCTACACCTTC.

The chain employs TRBV5-5 and TRBJ1-1; D might be TRBD1 (5 bases). This CDR3 region has 13 residues. CDR1 and CDR2 (germline): SGHKS, YYEKEE (reference sequence). Trimming took 5 bases from V and 1 from J, leaving 9 bases between them. CDR3 residues: CASRTAQNTEAFF. CDR3 DNA: TGTGCCAGCAGGACAGCCCAGAACACTGAAGCTTTCTTT.

The chain carries TRBV5-5 and TRBJ2-5; 9 bases fit TRBD2. Losses at the gene ends were 0 bases for V and 2 bases for J; bases not matched to a gene: 2. Per germline, CDR1 SGHKS and CDR2 YYEKEE (reference sequence). The CDR3 has 15 residues. The CDR3 loop reads CASSLGGLAQETQYF. The DNA for the CDR3 is TGTGCCAGCAGCTTGGGGGGACTAGCACAAGAGACCCAGTACTTC.

This clone was found a few times. The chain recombines TRBV5-1 with TRBJ2-7; a weak D match, TRBD2 (5 bases). The germline V and J ends were trimmed by 1 base and 1 base, with 18 bases remaining between them. Germline V gene sequence: CDR1 SGHRS, CDR2 YFSETQ. This CDR3 has 17 residues. The CDR3 reads CASSLFFSGGQSYEQYF. In nucleotides, the CDR3 is TGCGCCAGCAGCTTGTTTTTTTCGGGCGGGCAGTCCTACGAGCAGTACTTC. Full variable domain (outside the CDR3, taken from reference TRBV5-1 and TRBJ2-7): KAGVTQTPRYLIKTRGQQVTLSCSPISGHRSVSWYQQTPGQGLQFLFEYFSETQRNKGNFPGRFSGRQFSNSRSEMNVSTLELGDSALYLCASSLFFSGGQSYEQYFGPGTRLTVT.

V usage is TRBV4-1 and J usage is TRBJ1-4; the match to TRBD1 covers 7 bases. Germline loops: CDR1 MGHRA, CDR2 YSYEKL. With V trimmed by 2 bases and J by 8 bases, 17 bases remained unmatched. This CDR3 has 18 residues. For the CDR3, the DNA is TGCGCCAGCAGCCAACCGAGACTCCGGGACAGCGTCTTAGAAAAACTGTTTTTT. Its protein is CASSQPRLRDSVLEKLFF.

This chain links TRBV28 with TRBJ1-4; a weak D match, TRBD1 (6 bases). The CDR3 covers 11 residues. Trimming cost V 6 bases and J 10 bases, with 9 bases left between them. Germline CDR1 is MDHEN and CDR2 is SYDVKM. For the CDR3, the DNA is TGTGCCAGCAGCCGAGGGGGAAAACTGTTTTTT. Amino acid sequence: CASSRGGKLFF.

This clone is a singleton in its sample. This sequence joins TRBV5-1 and TRBJ2-1; D is uncertain. This CDR3 region has 15 residues. From germline, CDR1 is SGHRS and CDR2 YFSETQ. The germline V and J ends were trimmed by 1 base and 0 bases, with 8 bases remaining between them. CDR3 coding DNA: TGCGCCAGCAGCTTGCCGGTTAGCTCCTACAATGAGCAGTTCTTC. Encoded protein: CASSLPVSSYNEQFF.

A note on this clone: The same CDR3 can be traced to other DNA sequences in this sample. V and J are TRBV28 and TRBJ1-5, with TRBD1 matching over 9 bases. The ends lost 3 bases at V and 6 bases at J; junction bases unmatched: 0. Germline CDR1 and CDR2: MDHEN and SYDVKM. The CDR3 consists of 13 residues. The CDR3 bases are TGTGCCAGCAGTTTGACAGGGGGTCAGCCCCAGCATTTT. Translation: CASSLTGGQPQHF.

The sample holds a few counts of this clone. The rearrangement links TRBV7-6 to TRBJ2-1; TRBD2 agrees at 10 bases. With 5 bases clipped from V and 6 bases from J, the junction kept 7 bases outside the gene matches. Germline V lookup: CDR1 SGHVS, CDR2 FNYEAQ. This CDR3 comprises 15 residues. The CDR3 loop is CASSPLAGVFNEQFF. The CDR3 DNA is TGTGCCAGCAGCCCTCTAGCGGGAGTCTTCAATGAGCAGTTCTTC.

The chain employs TRBV5-3 and TRBJ2-7; D is uncertain. TRBV5-3 is recorded as an ORF, its role being uncertain. This CDR3 is built from 14 residues. With 4 bases removed from V and 3 bases from J, the gap between germline ends came to 14 bases. In DNA form, the CDR3 reads TGTGCCAGAAGCCGAGTTTGCAGCGACTACGAGCAGTACTTC. Its protein product is CARSRVCSDYEQYF.

This clone was picked up a small number of times. The chain combines TRBV18 with TRBJ1-2, with TRBD1 matching 7 bases. The CDR3 spans 13 residues. The J segment lost 3 bases and the V segment lost 4 bases, leaving 2 bases of the junction unmatched. CDR1 is KGHSH and CDR2 is LQKENI in the germline V gene. Here the CDR3 DNA reads TGTGCCAGCTCACTAACAGGGGACTATGGCTACACCTTC. The encoded protein is CASSLTGDYGYTF. Full variable domain (missing parts from reference TRBV18 and TRBJ1-2): NAGVMQNPRHLVRRRGQEARLRCSPMKGHSHVYWYRQLPEEGLKFMVYLQKENIIDESGMPKERFSAEFPKEGPSILRIQQVVRGDSAAYFCASSLTGDYGYTFGSGTRLTVV.

The rearrangement links TRBV6-1 to TRBJ2-3, with D possibly being TRBD1 (5 bases). The germline CDR1 and CDR2 sequences are MNHNS and SASEGT. The CDR3 contains 13 residues. Deletions cut 2 bases from V and 3 bases from J, with 6 bases between. For the CDR3, the DNA is TGTGCCAGCAGTGAACAGGGAACAGATACGCAGTATTTT. Translation: CASSEQGTDTQYF.

J is TRBJ1-6 and V is TRBV6-5; TRBD1 matches 8 bases. The V and J ends lost 1 base and 7 bases, in that order; junction bases with no gene match: 6. CDR1 and CDR2 (germline): MNHEY, SVGAGI. This CDR3 region has 16 residues. This chain's CDR3 is CASSYFQGAGNSPLHF. The DNA of the CDR3 is TGTGCCAGCAGTTACTTTCAGGGGGCAGGGAATTCACCCCTCCACTTT.

This clone was detected a few times. The same CDR3 also results from other DNA sequences found in this sample. This chain connects TRBV7-9 to TRBJ2-7, with 8 bases lining up with TRBD1. V gave up 0 bases and J gave up 1 base; unmatched junction bases: 5. Germline assignment: CDR1 SEHNR and CDR2 FQNEAQ (reference sequence). This CDR3 has 16 amino acids. Written as DNA, the CDR3 is TGTGCCAGCAGCTTAGCCACAGGGGGTCGATCCTACGAGCAGTACTTC. Its protein is CASSLATGGRSYEQYF.

The chain recombines TRBV19 with TRBJ2-5; weak D call: TRBD2 (6 bases). The CDR3 consists of 13 residues. The V end lost 3 bases, the J end lost 3 bases, and 8 bases lay between the germline ends. The V gene's germline CDR1 is LNHDA and CDR2 SQIVND (reference sequence). The CDR3 sequence: CASSIPGEETQYF. The CDR3 nucleotides are TGTGCCAGTAGTATCCCGGGAGAAGAGACCCAGTACTTC.

The V and J genes are TRBV4-3 and TRBJ2-5; D may be TRBD1 (6 bases). This CDR3 comprises 17 residues. Deletions cut 0 bases from V and 1 base from J, with 15 bases between. The germline gives CDR1 LGHNA, CDR2 YSLEER. CDR3 sequence reads: CASSQDLRQESQETQYF. CDR3 bases: TGCGCCAGCAGCCAAGATCTACGACAGGAGAGCCAAGAGACCCAGTACTTC.

The chain combines TRBV5-1 with TRBJ2-7; 9 bases fit TRBD2. Germline-derived CDR1 and CDR2 are SGHRS and YFSETQ. The CDR3 length is 13 residues. V was pared by 4 bases and J by 5 bases, with 4 bases of the junction left unmatched. The CDR3 here is CASSKAGGHEQYF. As DNA, the CDR3 is TGCGCCAGCAGCAAAGCGGGAGGCCACGAGCAGTACTTC. Looking up the rest from reference TRBV5-1 and TRBJ2-7 gives the full variable domain: KAGVTQTPRYLIKTRGQQVTLSCSPISGHRSVSWYQQTPGQGLQFLFEYFSETQRNKGNFPGRFSGRQFSNSRSEMNVSTLELGDSALYLCASSKAGGHEQYFGPGTRLTVT.

The chain links TRBV6-6 to TRBJ1-1, with TRBD1 as a possible D gene (5 bases). Per the germline V gene, CDR1 is MNHNY and CDR2 is SVGAGI (reference sequence). V was cut by 8 bases and J by 1 base, with 14 bases left in between. The CDR3 has 14 residues. CDR3 amino acids: CASVRRQQNTEAFF. The CDR3 DNA follows: TGTGCCAGCGTCCGCAGACAGCAGAACACTGAAGCTTTCTTT.